This paragraph covers one T cell receptor (beta chain) sequence. Its antigen is currently unknown. This entry belongs to a study of T cell responses to AZD1222 COVID-19 vaccine. Repertoires were generated with immunoSEQ multiplex PCR, while TCRdb's copy carries only in-frame clones and drops some. The sample carries 140,000 to 150,000 clones, roughly 90% recorded once. Pooling covered second doses at about 4 or about 12 weeks. The V gene lost 0 bases and the J gene lost 8 bases, with 24 bases spanning the gap. This CDR3 comprises 17 residues. General study findings and limits: Spike-spanning, vaccine-associated CD4 TCRs were dominant at 160-218 and 743-854. At study baseline, merely a handful of AZD1222 recipients were seropositive.

The sequencing here drew on peripheral blood, taken 28 days after the second AZD1222 dose. The V gene is TRBV5-3, the J gene TRBJ2-7; D is unresolved. TRBV5-3 is an ORF; its function is uncertain. The sequence derives from an adult who received the AZD1222 COVID-19 vaccine. CDR3 nucleotides: TGTGCCAGAAGCTTGGGATCCCTCAGACATTGGGGTATACAGCAGTACTTC. It is translated as CARSLGSLRHWGIQQYF.